This note documents a single T cell receptor beta chain sequence. Profiling relied on immunoSEQ multiplex PCR, and the TCRdb table lists in-frame clones only, not all of them. The sample yields some 250,000 clones, about 80% seen once. This entry is derived from a study of blood T cell repertoires in COVID-19. With 5 bases removed from V and 0 bases from J, the gap between germline ends came to 10 bases. CDR1 and CDR2 from the germline V gene are LGHDT and YNNKEL (reference sequence). The CDR3 is made up of 15 amino acids. The sequence derives from a woman older than 75 with acute or convalescent COVID-19. Sequenced sample: peripheral blood. The chain is built from TRBV3-1 (or the pseudogene TRBV3-2) and TRBJ1-4; D not resolved. The CDR3: CASSYGRSTNEKLFF. The CDR3, as DNA: TGTGCCAGCAGCTACGGGAGGTCAACTAATGAAAAACTGTTTTTT.